These 29 T cell receptor beta chains were all obtained from the same sample, sequenced in a study of CD8 T cell repertoires and HIV-1 epitope variants. Antigens of these TCRs are unknown. Sequenced by immunoSEQ multiplex PCR; TCRdb stores in-frame clones only, minus some. In the table there are about 4,000 clones, 50% to 80% of which are singletons. Sequenced: cultured CD8+ T cells derived from PBMCs. The receptor set was obtained from a male donor with HIV.

The chain uses TRBV19 and TRBJ1-5; 9 nucleotides align to TRBD1. This CDR3 region has 15 residues. V shed 5 bases, J shed 4 bases, and the junction held 6 bases outside the gene matches. Germline loops: CDR1 LNHDA, CDR2 SQIVND (reference sequence). For the CDR3, the DNA is TGTGCCAGTAGTGTTACCGGGACAGGGAATCAGCCCCAGCATTTT. Translating gives CASSVTGTGNQPQHF.

This clone is deemed large. J is TRBJ1-2 and V is TRBV28; D possibly corresponds to TRBD1 (5 bases). The CDR3 loop spans 16 amino acids. Trimming removed 5 bases from V and 3 bases from J, with 19 bases in between. In germline, CDR1 is MDHEN, CDR2 SYDVKM. CDR3 DNA: TGTGCCAGCAGTATACGCCCGACAGATTTCGACTATGGCTACACCTTC. Amino acids: CASSIRPTDFDYGYTF.

The V gene is TRBV11-2, the J gene TRBJ2-2, with TRBD2 matching 12 bases. With V trimmed by 5 bases and J by 4 bases, 11 bases remained unmatched. CDR1 and CDR2 from the germline V gene are SGHAT and FQNNGV. The length of the CDR3 is 18 residues. The CDR3: CASSLTSGRTPGTGELFF. The DNA for the CDR3 is TGTGCCAGCAGCCTCACTAGCGGGAGGACCCCGGGCACCGGGGAGCTGTTTTTT.

This rearrangement joins TRBV19 to TRBJ1-5, with TRBD1 matching 8 bases. Germline-derived CDR1 and CDR2 are LNHDA and SQIVND (reference sequence). V shed 3 bases, J shed 5 bases, and the junction held 9 bases outside the gene matches. This CDR3 is built from 16 residues. CDR3 in DNA: TGTGCCAGTAGTATCAATTCAGGGGGCGGTTATCAGCCCCAGCATTTT. The encoded protein is CASSINSGGGYQPQHF.

The rearrangement links TRBV5-4 to TRBJ1-1; TRBD1 aligns across 10 bases. Germline CDR1 reads SGHNT; CDR2 reads YYREEE (reference sequence). V was clipped by 5 bases and J by 4 bases; unmatched bases: 14. The CDR3 is 17 residues long. CDR3 loop: CASSSPGTGVISTEAFF. DNA of the CDR3: TGTGCCAGCAGTTCCCCCGGGACAGGGGTGATTTCCACTGAAGCTTTCTTT.

V and J are TRBV14 and TRBJ2-1; 7 nucleotides match TRBD2. The V and J ends lost 3 bases and 0 bases, in that order; junction bases with no gene match: 8. This CDR3 has 17 amino acids. Germline V gene data show CDR1 as SGHDN and CDR2 as FVKESK. CDR3 bases: TGTGCCAGCAGCCAGAGGGAGAGCGGGATCTCCTACAATGAGCAGTTCTTC. Translation: CASSQRESGISYNEQFF.

This chain connects TRBV28 to TRBJ1-1; D is unresolved. The germline V and J ends were trimmed by 6 bases and 1 base, with 9 bases remaining between them. The germline CDR1 and CDR2 sequences are MDHEN and SYDVKM. The CDR3 length is 13 residues. CDR3 DNA: TGTGCCAGCAGAATCAAACCGAACACTGAAGCTTTCTTT. Residues: CASRIKPNTEAFF. The full variable domain, its missing parts supplied by reference TRBV28 and TRBJ1-1, is DVKVTQSSRYLVKRTGEKVFLECVQDMDHENMFWYRQDPGLGLRLIYFSYDVKMKEKGDIPEGYSVSREKKERFSLILESASTNQTSMYLCASRIKPNTEAFFGQGTRLTVV.

V and J are TRBV28 and TRBJ2-7, with D maybe TRBD2 (6 bases). Germline CDR1 reads MDHEN; CDR2 reads SYDVKM. The CDR3 covers 12 residues. V was trimmed by 6 bases and J by 3 bases, leaving 9 bases between them. CDR3 loop: CASSPGVYEQYF. The DNA of the CDR3 is TGTGCCAGCAGCCCGGGGGTCTACGAGCAGTACTTC. The full variable domain, completed using reference TRBV28 and TRBJ2-7, is DVKVTQSSRYLVKRTGEKVFLECVQDMDHENMFWYRQDPGLGLRLIYFSYDVKMKEKGDIPEGYSVSREKKERFSLILESASTNQTSMYLCASSPGVYEQYFGPGTRLTVT.

A few counts support this clone. V and J are TRBV4-1 and TRBJ1-1; D uncertain. CDR3 size: 14 residues. The germline V gene has CDR1 MGHRA and CDR2 YSYEKL. Trimming left V 0 bases short and J 8 bases short, with 13 bases between. The CDR3 loop is CASSQEVPSREAFF. The CDR3 DNA is TGCGCCAGCAGCCAAGAGGTCCCCTCCCGGGAAGCTTTCTTT.

The chain uses TRBV7-8 and TRBJ1-5; D unclear. This CDR3 has 15 residues. Trimming shortened V by 2 bases and J by 1 base, and 9 bases separated the two germline ends. Germline assignment: CDR1 SGHVS and CDR2 FQNEAQ. In DNA form, the CDR3 reads TGTGCCAGCAGCTTACGCCGGGTCAGCAATCAGCCCCAGCATTTT. This gives the protein CASSLRRVSNQPQHF. The complete variable domain, with remaining parts taken from reference TRBV7-8 and TRBJ1-5, reads GAGVSQSPRYKVAKRGQDVALRCDPISGHVSLFWYQQALGQGPEFLTYFQNEAQLDKSGLPSDRFFAERPEGSVSTLKIQRTQQEDSAVYLCASSLRRVSNQPQHFGDGTRLSIL.

The chain couples TRBV2 to TRBJ2-1; 8 bases match TRBD2. J lost 9 bases, V lost 7 bases, and 11 bases had no gene match. This CDR3 is 14 amino acids long. Germline V gene lookup returns CDR1 SNHLY and CDR2 FYNNEI. As DNA, the CDR3 is TGTGCCAGCACCCCGGGACTAGGCCGGGGTGAGCAGTTCTTC. Residues: CASTPGLGRGEQFF.

The gene calls are TRBV28 and TRBJ2-7; a possible D gene is TRBD1 (6 bases). Germline V gene data show CDR1 as MDHEN and CDR2 as SYDVKM. The V gene lost 6 bases and the J gene lost 5 bases, with 17 bases spanning the gap. This CDR3 is 14 amino acids long. This chain's CDR3 is CASSLTGTNHEQYF. Written as DNA, the CDR3 is TGTGCCAGCAGCTTGACAGGTACCAACCACGAGCAGTACTTC.

The V gene is TRBV6-5, the J gene TRBJ2-1, with 7 bases aligning to TRBD1. The CDR3 contains 12 residues. Germline lookup yields CDR1 MNHEY and CDR2 SVGAGI. V shed 8 bases, J shed 12 bases, and the junction held 10 bases outside the gene matches. This CDR3 reads CASVQGDSSQFF. In nucleotides, the CDR3 is TGTGCCAGCGTGCAGGGGGACAGCTCGCAGTTCTTC.

This chain uses TRBV27 with TRBJ1-1; D is unresolved. The CDR3 has 13 residues. Germline V gives CDR1 MNHEY, CDR2 SMNVEV (reference sequence). V lost 3 bases, J lost 0 bases, and 5 bases lay in between. The CDR3 region is CASSFAMNTEAFF. CDR3 DNA sequence: TGTGCCAGCAGTTTTGCCATGAACACTGAAGCTTTCTTT.

J is TRBJ1-3 and V is TRBV5-8, with D perhaps matching TRBD1 (5 bases). The germline V and J ends were trimmed by 2 bases and 2 bases, with 11 bases remaining between them. This CDR3 comprises 15 residues. The V gene's germline CDR1 is SGHTS and CDR2 YDEGEE. CDR3 in DNA: TGTGCCAGCAGCTTCGGACGGGACCCTGGAAACACCATATATTTT. Translation gives CASSFGRDPGNTIYF.

The chain employs TRBV29-1 and TRBJ2-1; 8 bases map to TRBD2. In germline, CDR1 is SQVTM, CDR2 ANQGSEA. The CDR3 has 12 amino acids. V lost 7 bases and J lost 7; bases outside the gene matches: 6. In DNA form, the CDR3 reads TGCAGCGGAACTAGCGGAGTGAATGAGCAGTTCTTC. This codes for CSGTSGVNEQFF.

The rearrangement links TRBV23-1 to TRBJ2-1; D is ambiguous. TRBV23-1 is assigned to the ORF class and has an uncertain function. The CDR3 is made up of 17 amino acids. The V end lost 4 bases, the J end lost 4 bases, and 20 bases lay between the germline ends. The CDR3 protein is CASSLHEADLGYNEQFF. The CDR3 nucleotides are TGCGCCAGCAGTCTCCATGAGGCGGACCTAGGGTACAATGAGCAGTTCTTC.

The V call is TRBV7-6, the J call TRBJ1-5, with a possible D match to TRBD1 (6 bases). Germline CDR1 SGHVS, CDR2 FNYEAQ. The germline V and J ends were trimmed by 5 bases and 6 bases, with 17 bases remaining between them. The CDR3 consists of 15 residues. CDR3 sequence reads: CASSRARGEGQPQHF. Written as DNA, the CDR3 is TGTGCCAGCAGCCGAGCCAGGGGAGAGGGTCAGCCCCAGCATTTT.

V is TRBV15 and J is TRBJ2-1; 8 nucleotides line up with TRBD1. V shed 4 bases and J 5 bases; nucleotides not matched to a gene: 10. The CDR3 consists of 16 residues. Germline V gene data show CDR1 as LNHNV and CDR2 as YYDKDF (reference sequence). The DNA for the CDR3 is TGTGCCACCAGCATTACGACAGGGGTTGTGGACAATGAGCAGTTCTTC. As protein: CATSITTGVVDNEQFF.

The V and J genes are TRBV11-1 and TRBJ2-1, with TRBD2 matching 10 bases. The CDR3 is 16 amino acids. The junction had 6 bases not matched to a gene; V was cut back by 0 bases and J by 7 bases. The V gene's germline CDR1 is SGHAT and CDR2 FQDESV (reference sequence). The CDR3 region is CASSLAWVAGGNEQFF. The CDR3 bases are TGTGCCAGCAGCTTAGCGTGGGTAGCGGGAGGTAATGAGCAGTTCTTC.

Only one count was recorded for this clone. This chain joins TRBV28 and TRBJ2-2; D not certain. The CDR3 consists of 15 residues. With 3 bases removed from V and 6 bases from J, the gap between germline ends came to 14 bases. Germline CDR1 and CDR2: MDHEN and SYDVKM. The CDR3 DNA sequence: TGTGCCAGCAGTTTCGGAATAGATGTGGCCGGGGAGCTGTTTTTT. It encodes CASSFGIDVAGELFF.

Here the CDR3 reads CARQVLGGYEQYF. The CDR3 nucleotides are TGTGCCAGACAGGTGTTGGGGGGCTACGAGCAGTACTTC. The chain carries TRBV21-1 and TRBJ2-7; the table gives TRBD2 as D, unverified against the DNA. TRBV21-1 is a known pseudogene. The CDR3 consists of 13 residues.

The chain uses TRBV6-6 and TRBJ1-2; D is possibly TRBD1 (5 bases). The V end was cut by 0 bases, the J end by 8 bases, with 10 bases between. Germline V CDR1 and CDR2: MNHNY, SVGAGI (reference sequence). CDR3 length: 13 residues. The CDR3 nucleotides are TGTGCCAGCAGTTACTCCTCAGGGATGGGCTACACCTTC. It codes for CASSYSSGMGYTF.

By proportion, this clone is medium-sized. The chain is built from TRBV19 and TRBJ2-7, with a possible D match to TRBD1 (6 bases). CDR1 LNHDA and CDR2 SQIVND come from the germline V gene (reference sequence). The length of the CDR3 is 15 residues. V was cut by 1 base and J by 4 bases, with 14 bases left in between. The CDR3, as DNA: TGTGCCAGTAGTATAGCTGGGGACACCCTATACGAGCAGTACTTC. This sequence encodes CASSIAGDTLYEQYF. The full variable domain, its missing parts supplied by reference TRBV19 and TRBJ2-7, is DGGITQSPKYLFRKEGQNVTLSCEQNLNHDAMYWYRQDPGQGLRLIYYSQIVNDFQKGDIAEGYSVSREKKESFPLTVTSAQKNPTAFYLCASSIAGDTLYEQYFGPGTRLTVT.

In its sample, this clone ranks as large. J is TRBJ1-2 and V is TRBV5-6; D not certain. There are 16 residues in the CDR3. Germline V lookup: CDR1 SGHDT, CDR2 YYEEEE. V was shortened by 4 bases and J by 3 bases, with 19 bases between the two germline ends. The CDR3 DNA is TGTGCCAGCAGCCCTTGGCCGGTAGAATTGGACTATGGCTACACCTTC. It translates to CASSPWPVELDYGYTF.

V gene TRBV28 combines with J gene TRBJ2-1; 9 bases are a match to TRBD2. The CDR3 is 13 residues long. Unmatched junction bases numbered 5, after V lost 5 bases and J lost 9 bases. Looked up from germline, CDR1 is MDHEN and CDR2 is SYDVKM. The CDR3 reads CASSILAGSEQFF. CDR3 bases: TGTGCCAGCAGTATTCTAGCGGGATCTGAGCAGTTCTTC.

This clone has more than one count but fewer than ten. Additional DNA sequences in this sample encode the identical CDR3. This chain links TRBV29-1 with TRBJ2-2; D ambiguous. The length of the CDR3 is 12 residues. Germline assignment: CDR1 SQVTM and CDR2 ANQGSEA. V lost 6 bases and J lost 4, with 9 bases in between. The CDR3 DNA is TGCAGCGTCTTGAAGGGCACCGGGGAGCTGTTTTTT. This translates into CSVLKGTGELFF.

The chain is built from TRBV7-9 and TRBJ2-7, with D possibly TRBD2 on 5 matching bases. V lost 2 bases and J lost 1, with 6 bases in between. From germline, CDR1 is SEHNR and CDR2 FQNEAQ (reference sequence). This CDR3 is built from 13 residues. CDR3 loop: CASSLPGSYEQYF. The CDR3 DNA follows: TGTGCCAGCAGCTTACCGGGGTCCTACGAGCAGTACTTC.

This chain links TRBV7-6 with TRBJ2-2, with D hard to call. The CDR3 spans 13 residues. CDR1 is SGHVS, CDR2 FNYEAQ, per germline. With 2 bases removed from V and 7 bases from J, the gap between germline ends came to 8 bases. The CDR3, as DNA: TGTGCCAGCAGCTTAAATACGGGCGGGGAGCTGTTTTTT. Encoded protein: CASSLNTGGELFF. The whole variable domain, filled in from reference TRBV7-6 and TRBJ2-2, reads GAGVSQSPRYKVTKRGQDVALRCDPISGHVSLYWYRQALGQGPEFLTYFNYEAQQDKSGLPNDRFSAERPEGSISTLTIQRTEQRDSAMYRCASSLNTGGELFFGEGSRLTVL.